One and the same sample provided the 23 T cell receptor beta chains below, sequenced in a study of cytomegalovirus exposure and HLA in healthy donors. The PCR had 60 Vbeta and 13 Jbeta primers. The table came from immunoSEQ multiplex PCR; TCRdb's copy has only in-frame clones and leaves some out. The data show fewer than 200,000 clones, approximately 80% seen once. Material: PBMCs. The receptors shown here come from a woman between 50 and 59 years old in good health and CMV-seronegative.

The V gene is TRBV10-3, the J gene TRBJ2-6, with TRBD2 matching over 7 bases. CDR1 is ENHRY and CDR2 is SYGVKD in the germline V gene. V was clipped by 3 bases and J by 3 bases; unmatched bases: 2. The CDR3 spans 15 residues. Here the CDR3 reads CAISDAGVGANVLTF. For the CDR3, the DNA is TGTGCCATCAGTGATGCGGGGGTTGGGGCCAACGTCCTGACTTTC.

This chain links TRBV13 with TRBJ2-7; 8 positions agree with TRBD1. The CDR3 is 15 residues long. Germline values: CDR1 PRHDT, CDR2 FYEKMQ (reference sequence). The V gene end was trimmed by 5 bases and the J gene end by 0 bases; junction bases not matched to a gene: 6. The CDR3 sequence is CASSPTDRGSYEQYF. The CDR3 DNA reads as TGTGCCAGCAGCCCCACAGACAGGGGCTCCTACGAGCAGTACTTC.

V gene TRBV5-6 combines with J gene TRBJ2-4, with TRBD1 matching 10 bases. V trimming: 4 bases; J trimming: 9 bases; junction bases outside the gene matches: 10. Germline V lookup: CDR1 SGHDT, CDR2 YYEEEE. The CDR3 totals 15 residues. In DNA, the CDR3 is TGTGCCAGCAGCCCTCCGACAGGGGGCTCGGGCATTCAGTACTTC. It yields the protein CASSPPTGGSGIQYF. The full variable domain, its missing parts supplied by reference TRBV5-6 and TRBJ2-4, is DAGVTQSPTHLIKTRGQQVTLRCSPKSGHDTVSWYQQALGQGPQFIFQYYEEEERQRGNFPDRFSGHQFPNYSSELNVNALLLGDSALYLCASSPPTGGSGIQYFGAGTRLSVL.

CDR3 coding DNA: TGCGCCAGCACCAAAATAGCGGGAGTATCCTACAATGAGCAGTTCTTC. Translating gives CASTKIAGVSYNEQFF. V and J are TRBV5-1 and TRBJ2-1; 9 nucleotides align to TRBD2. J lost 1 base, V lost 6 bases, and 8 bases had no gene match. The CDR3 runs to 16 residues. Looked up from germline, CDR1 is SGHRS and CDR2 is YFSETQ.

This chain uses TRBV2 with TRBJ2-5; 14 nucleotides align to TRBD2. Germline V gives CDR1 SNHLY, CDR2 FYNNEI. The CDR3 loop spans 15 amino acids. The J segment lost 4 bases and the V segment lost 4 bases, leaving 2 bases of the junction unmatched. CDR3 in amino acids: CASSVGLAGAETQYF. Here the CDR3 DNA reads TGTGCCAGCAGTGTGGGACTAGCGGGAGCAGAGACCCAGTACTTC.

The rearrangement links TRBV30 to TRBJ1-4; D unresolved. The V and J ends lost 4 bases and 8 bases respectively, with 17 bases between them. This CDR3 region has 14 residues. Germline V gene data show CDR1 as GTSNPN and CDR2 as SVGIG (reference sequence). The CDR3 DNA is TGTGCCTGGAACCTAGACGGGTCCCTGGAAAAACTGTTTTTT. This gives the protein CAWNLDGSLEKLFF.

The sample holds one count of this clone. The rearrangement links TRBV18 to TRBJ2-1; D unresolved. Trimming left V 6 bases short and J 7 bases short, with 13 bases between. The CDR3 spans 13 residues. Per the germline V gene, CDR1 is KGHSH and CDR2 is LQKENI. In DNA form, the CDR3 reads TGTGCCAGCTCCGTGGCAGGTTTGAATGAGCAGTTCTTC. This encodes CASSVAGLNEQFF.

This clone was observed a handful of times. The chain joins TRBV7-9 to TRBJ2-7; D remains unclear. The germline CDR1 and CDR2 sequences are SEHNR and FQNEAQ (reference sequence). Trimming stripped 1 base from V and 2 bases from J, with 3 bases between. The CDR3 loop spans 12 amino acids. CDR3 loop: CASSLVTYEQYF. In nucleotides, the CDR3 is TGTGCCAGCAGCTTAGTCACCTACGAGCAGTACTTC. Full variable domain (outside the CDR3, taken from reference TRBV7-9 and TRBJ2-7): DTGVSQNPRHKITKRGQNVTFRCDPISEHNRLYWYRQTLGQGPEFLTYFQNEAQLEKSRLLSDRFSAERPKGSFSTLEIQRTEQGDSAMYLCASSLVTYEQYFGPGTRLTVT.

The gene calls are TRBV5-1 and TRBJ2-5, with D possibly matching TRBD2 (6 bases). Trimming cost V 3 bases and J 5 bases, with 17 bases left between them. There are 15 residues in the CDR3. The germline V gene has CDR1 SGHRS and CDR2 YFSETQ. The CDR3 DNA reads TGCGCCAGCAGCTACCGAGCGGGCCATCTGGAGACCCAGTACTTC. It is translated as CASSYRAGHLETQYF.

The V gene is TRBV28, the J gene TRBJ2-7, with 10 bases that match TRBD2. The CDR3 contains 16 residues. Germline CDR1 reads MDHEN; CDR2 reads SYDVKM. V shed 6 bases, J shed 5 bases, and the junction held 13 bases outside the gene matches. CDR3 in amino acids: CASSFEGASGSNEQYF. The CDR3 DNA follows: TGTGCCAGCAGCTTCGAAGGGGCTAGCGGGAGCAACGAGCAGTACTTC.

This chain uses TRBV7-9 with TRBJ2-1; 8 bases map to TRBD1. Germline V gene sequence: CDR1 SEHNR, CDR2 FQNEAQ (reference sequence). The V and J ends lost 5 bases and 2 bases, in that order; junction bases with no gene match: 8. CDR3 length: 16 amino acids. As DNA, the CDR3 is TGTGCCAGCAGCAGCCCGACAGGGGCAACCTACAATGAGCAGTTCTTC. It is translated as CASSSPTGATYNEQFF.

In its sample, this clone was seen once. The chain recombines TRBV2 with TRBJ1-2; tentatively, D is TRBD1 (6 bases). Trimming removed 3 bases at V and 4 bases at J, with 12 bases between. The CDR3 is made up of 14 amino acids. Germline CDR1 reads SNHLY; CDR2 reads FYNNEI. This CDR3 is CASSDHDRIYGYTF. The CDR3 coding sequence is TGTGCCAGCAGTGACCACGACAGGATCTATGGCTACACCTTC. Variable domain in full (rest from reference TRBV2 and TRBJ1-2): EPEVTQTPSHQVTQMGQEVILRCVPISNHLYFYWYRQILGQKVEFLVSFYNNEISEKSEIFDDQFSVERPDGSNFTLKIRSTKLEDSAMYFCASSDHDRIYGYTFGSGTRLTVV.

This clone was seen only a few times. The chain employs TRBV6-1 and TRBJ2-1, with 10 bases identical to TRBD2. The V gene end was trimmed by 4 bases and the J gene end by 6 bases; junction bases not matched to a gene: 3. In germline, CDR1 is MNHNS, CDR2 SASEGT. This CDR3 has 14 amino acids. The CDR3 sequence: CASSASGSLNEQFF. CDR3 nucleotide sequence: TGTGCCAGCAGTGCTAGCGGGAGCCTCAATGAGCAGTTCTTC.

The J gene is TRBJ2-7, the V gene TRBV28, with D maybe TRBD2 (7 bases). CDR1 is MDHEN and CDR2 is SYDVKM in the germline V gene. The CDR3 loop spans 15 amino acids. V lost 3 bases to trimming and J lost 6 bases, with 18 bases between them. DNA for the CDR3: TGTGCCAGCAGTTTGGCGGGGGCCACCGCCTTCGAGCAGTACTTC. This codes for CASSLAGATAFEQYF.

This chain uses TRBV7-8 with TRBJ2-2; D might be TRBD1 (6 bases). The V and J ends lost 3 bases and 2 bases respectively, with 13 bases between them. The V gene's germline CDR1 is SGHVS and CDR2 FQNEAQ. CDR3 length: 16 amino acids. This CDR3 is CASSFYRVVNTGELFF. The CDR3 region has the DNA TGTGCCAGCAGCTTTTACAGGGTTGTCAACACCGGGGAGCTGTTTTTT.

This clone was picked up one time. CDR3 amino acids: CASSLGSEVAQYF. The CDR3 coding sequence is TGCGCCAGCAGCTTGGGGAGCGAGGTCGCGCAGTATTTT. The gene calls are TRBV5-1 and TRBJ2-3; D is unclear. Deletions cut 0 bases from V and 10 bases from J, with 12 bases between. Germline V gene sequence: CDR1 SGHRS, CDR2 YFSETQ. There are 13 residues in the CDR3.

This clone has more than one count but fewer than ten. The V gene is TRBV28, the J gene TRBJ1-1; unclear D gene. Germline lookup yields CDR1 MDHEN and CDR2 SYDVKM. V lost 6 bases to trimming and J lost 5 bases, with 7 bases between them. The CDR3 is 11 amino acids. The CDR3 sequence: CASRSSTEAFF. DNA for the CDR3: TGTGCCAGCAGATCCAGTACTGAAGCTTTCTTT.

Of note for this clone: One end of the junction varies from germline; a read error may be responsible. This chain connects TRBV7-9 to TRBJ2-5; perhaps TRBD1 as D (7 bases). Germline CDR1 SEHNR, CDR2 FQNEAQ (reference sequence). This CDR3 spans 16 amino acids. For the CDR3, the DNA is TGTTCCAGCAGCTTGGTAGCAGGGGGGAAGCAAGAGACCCAGTACTTC. This translates into CSSSLVAGGKQETQYF.

This clone was seen a few times. V and J are TRBV10-2 and TRBJ2-1; D ambiguous. This CDR3 spans 12 amino acids. CDR1 is WSHSY, CDR2 SAAADI, per germline. V was shortened by 6 bases and J by 5 bases, with 8 bases between the two germline ends. The CDR3 DNA is TGCGCCAGCAGCGCGTATAACAATGAGCAGTTCTTC. It specifies CASSAYNNEQFF.

This chain uses TRBV28 with TRBJ1-3; tentative D call: TRBD1 (5 bases). V was trimmed by 10 bases and J by 2 bases, leaving 9 bases between them. The CDR3 runs to 12 residues. Germline lookup yields CDR1 MDHEN and CDR2 SYDVKM. The CDR3 reads CATQEPGNTIYF. In nucleotides, the CDR3 is TGTGCCACACAGGAACCTGGAAACACCATATATTTT.

This chain uses TRBV5-1 with TRBJ2-5; the match to TRBD1 covers 9 bases. The CDR3 length is 16 residues. V was pared by 2 bases and J by 0 bases, with 5 bases of the junction left unmatched. Germline V gene lookup returns CDR1 SGHRS and CDR2 YFSETQ. CDR3 region: CASSFGTGTYQETQYF. Here the CDR3 DNA reads TGCGCCAGCAGCTTTGGGACAGGGACGTACCAAGAGACCCAGTACTTC.

The CDR3 bases are TGTGCCAGCAGTTCGTGGGTGGGGACAGGGTATGGGGCCAACGTCCTGACTTTC. Amino acids: CASSSWVGTGYGANVLTF. The V and J genes are TRBV28 and TRBJ2-6; 9 nucleotides agree with TRBD1. The V and J ends lost 4 bases and 3 bases, in that order; junction bases with no gene match: 10. The CDR3 spans 18 residues. Per germline, CDR1 MDHEN and CDR2 SYDVKM.

V usage is TRBV15 and J usage is TRBJ1-6; D remains ambiguous. The germline V gene encodes CDR1 LNHNV and CDR2 YYDKDF (reference sequence). V shed 0 bases and J shed 6 bases, with 9 bases lying between them. The CDR3 consists of 15 residues. DNA of the CDR3: TGTGCCACCAGCAGAGATCCCGGCGGTAATTCACCCCTCCACTTT. This codes for CATSRDPGGNSPLHF.